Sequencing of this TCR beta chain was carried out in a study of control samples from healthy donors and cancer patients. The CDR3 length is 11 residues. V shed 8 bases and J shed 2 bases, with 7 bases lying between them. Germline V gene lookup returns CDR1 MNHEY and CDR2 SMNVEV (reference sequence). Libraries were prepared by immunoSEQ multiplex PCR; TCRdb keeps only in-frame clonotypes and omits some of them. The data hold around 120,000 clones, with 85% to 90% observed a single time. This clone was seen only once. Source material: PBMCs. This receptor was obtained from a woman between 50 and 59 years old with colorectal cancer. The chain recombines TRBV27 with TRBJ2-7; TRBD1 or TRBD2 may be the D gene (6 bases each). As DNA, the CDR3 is TGTGCCAGCCGGGGGCCCTACGAGCAGTACTTC. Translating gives CASRGPYEQYF.